Presented here are 18 T cell receptor beta chains from one specimen sequenced in a study of early T cells in non-severe SARS-CoV-2 infection. One entry per CDR3 protein results from TCRdb running MiXCR on the 5' RACE reads. The table records 25,000 to 35,000 distinct CDR3 sequences, 4.5% to 6% of them present only once. Sequenced: whole blood. These receptors originate from an adult who was a healthcare worker with PCR-confirmed SARS-CoV-2 infection or an uninfected control (not recorded which).

This clonotype was found a few times. The chain links TRBV19 to TRBJ2-5, with TRBD2 matching over 7 bases. There are 14 residues in the CDR3. V shed 5 bases, J shed 5 bases, and the junction held 8 bases outside the gene matches. Germline lookup yields CDR1 LNHDA and CDR2 SQIVND (reference sequence). The DNA for the CDR3 is TGTGCCAGTAGTCGCCAGGGAGGGTCCGAGACCCAGTACTTC. This encodes CASSRQGGSETQYF.

The chain links TRBV29-1 to TRBJ1-1, with D maybe TRBD1 (6 bases). From germline, CDR1 is SQVTM and CDR2 ANQGSEA. The CDR3 extends over 13 amino acids. V lost 6 bases, J lost 4 bases, and 15 bases lay in between. CDR3 sequence reads: CSVPGGGATEAFF. The CDR3 DNA follows: TGCAGCGTCCCGGGCGGGGGGGCCACTGAAGCTTTCTTT.

The V gene is TRBV2, the J gene TRBJ2-2, with 7 positions matching TRBD2. The CDR3 runs 14 residues. Germline V lookup: CDR1 SNHLY, CDR2 FYNNEI. The junction had 6 bases not matched to a gene; V was cut back by 6 bases and J by 5 bases. This CDR3 reads CASRGRAGTGELFF. For the CDR3, the DNA is TGTGCCAGCAGAGGGAGGGCCGGGACCGGGGAGCTGTTTTTT.

The gene calls are TRBV11-3 and TRBJ2-3; 8 bases are shared with TRBD1. CDR1 SGHNT and CDR2 YENEEA come from the germline V gene. The CDR3 spans 15 residues. V gave up 4 bases and J gave up 2 bases; unmatched junction bases: 5. DNA for the CDR3: TGTGCCAGCAGCTCCCGGACAGGGTACACAGATACGCAGTATTTT. Residues: CASSSRTGYTDTQYF.

This clonotype was recorded many times. The chain has TRBV4-3 and TRBJ2-3; D not certain. Germline CDR1 LGHNA, CDR2 YSLEER. V was cut by 0 bases and J by 2 bases, with 6 bases left in between. The CDR3 has 14 amino acids. CDR3 nucleotides: TGCGCCAGCAGCCAAGATCCCCTCACAGATACGCAGTATTTT. Protein: CASSQDPLTDTQYF.

This clonotype was recorded a few times. One end of the junction is discordant with germline, which a read error may explain. The V and J genes are TRBV13 and TRBJ2-1, with TRBD2 as a possible D gene (5 bases). Germline CDR1 and CDR2: PRHDT and FYEKMQ (reference sequence). This CDR3 region has 14 residues. In DNA form, the CDR3 reads TGTGCCAGCAGCCCCGGACTGCGATGGAATGGGCAGTTCTTC. Translated: CASSPGLRWNGQFF. The full variable domain, with the rest looked up from reference TRBV13 and TRBJ2-1, is AAGVIQSPRHLIKEKRETATLKCYPIPRHDTVYWYQQGPGQDPQFLISFYEKMQSDKGSIPDRFSAQQFSDYHSELNMSSLELGDSALYFCASSPGLRWNGQFFGPGTRLTVL.

This clonotype was seen at least ten times. The chain employs TRBV18 and TRBJ2-3; 9 positions match TRBD1. The J segment lost 0 bases and the V segment lost 5 bases, leaving 3 bases of the junction unmatched. The V gene's germline CDR1 is KGHSH and CDR2 LQKENI. The CDR3 covers 15 residues. CDR3 in DNA: TGTGCCAGCTCAGTCGGACAGGGGAGCACAGATACGCAGTATTTT. Residues: CASSVGQGSTDTQYF.

This clonotype was counted many times. The gene calls are TRBV29-1 and TRBJ1-6; 9 bases match TRBD1. The germline gives CDR1 SQVTM, CDR2 ANQGSEA. Trimming removed 0 bases from V and 9 bases from J; junction bases left unmatched: 9. CDR3 length: 16 residues. CDR3 protein: CSVEEGQGTFASPLHF. The CDR3 DNA is TGCAGCGTTGAAGAGGGACAGGGAACGTTTGCTTCACCCCTCCACTTT.

This clonotype was counted many times. This CDR3 is CASSRSGDPQETQYF. The CDR3 DNA reads TGCGCCAGCAGCCGCTCGGGGGACCCGCAAGAGACCCAGTACTTC. The J gene is TRBJ2-5, the V gene TRBV4-3; a weak D match, TRBD2 (6 bases). Trimming left V 4 bases short and J 2 bases short, with 14 bases between. Germline assignment: CDR1 LGHNA and CDR2 YSLEER. This CDR3 is 15 amino acids long.

V gene TRBV12-3 or TRBV12-4 combines with J gene TRBJ1-6; D is possibly TRBD1 (6 bases). V was clipped by 6 bases and J by 9 bases, with 15 bases between them. CDR3 size: 14 residues. This CDR3 is CASRKDRFLSPLHF. In nucleotides, the CDR3 is TGTGCCAGCAGAAAAGACAGGTTTCTTTCACCCCTCCACTTT.

This chain joins TRBV10-1 and TRBJ2-2, with D tentatively TRBD2 (7 bases). The V gene's germline CDR1 is WNHNN and CDR2 SYGVQD (reference sequence). The V end lost 7 bases, the J end lost 1 base, and 10 bases lay between the germline ends. The CDR3 spans 14 residues. Here the CDR3 reads CASMGGLNTGELFF. CDR3 bases: TGCGCCAGCATGGGGGGGCTGAACACCGGGGAGCTGTTTTTT.

In this sample, this clonotype turned up many times. The V and J genes are TRBV5-4 and TRBJ1-1, with unresolved D. V lost 0 bases and J 8 bases, leaving 14 bases between the germline ends. The CDR3 totals 14 residues. Germline V CDR1 and CDR2: SGHNT, YYREEE (reference sequence). The CDR3 sequence: CASSLGVRNPEAFF. The CDR3 DNA reads TGTGCCAGCAGCTTGGGGGTGCGGAATCCCGAAGCTTTCTTT.

This clonotype was found many times. V usage is TRBV9 and J usage is TRBJ1-5, with D unclear. CDR1 is SGDLS, CDR2 YYNGEE, per germline. With 4 bases removed from V and 7 bases from J, the gap between germline ends came to 12 bases. The CDR3 extends over 13 amino acids. The CDR3 DNA reads TGTGCCAGCAGCATCCGACCGGGCCAGCCCCAGCATTTT. Encoded protein: CASSIRPGQPQHF.

This clonotype appeared many times. The chain couples TRBV12-3 or TRBV12-4 to TRBJ1-1; D possibly corresponds to TRBD1 (5 bases). The CDR3 loop spans 15 amino acids. With 5 bases removed from V and 3 bases from J, the gap between germline ends came to 16 bases. CDR3: CASSRSRDGYTEAFF. CDR3 sequence (DNA): TGTGCCAGCAGTCGTTCCCGGGACGGATACACTGAAGCTTTCTTT.

The sample holds many counts of this clonotype. The gene calls are TRBV7-3 and TRBJ2-3; possibly TRBD2 for D (6 bases). Per germline, CDR1 SGHTA and CDR2 FQGTGA. Trimming shortened V by 6 bases and J by 4 bases, and 17 bases separated the two germline ends. The CDR3 extends over 15 amino acids. The CDR3 reads CASSSTGGRADTQYF. CDR3 sequence (DNA): TGTGCCAGCAGTTCTACCGGGGGACGGGCAGATACGCAGTATTTT.

This clonotype was picked up many times. The chain employs TRBV12-3 or TRBV12-4 and TRBJ2-3, with 13 bases identical to TRBD2. There are 17 residues in the CDR3. Losses at the gene ends were 5 bases for V and 0 bases for J; bases not matched to a gene: 5. CDR3 DNA: TGTGCCAGCAGTACACTAGCGGGAGGGCGTAGCACAGATACGCAGTATTTT. Residues: CASSTLAGGRSTDTQYF.

This clonotype appeared many times. The V call is TRBV11-3, the J call TRBJ2-3, with TRBD2 identical over 9 bases. This CDR3 spans 16 amino acids. Looked up from germline, CDR1 is SGHNT and CDR2 is YENEEA. The junction had 4 bases not matched to a gene; V was cut back by 3 bases and J by 0 bases. The CDR3 sequence: CASSFRLAGSTDTQYF. CDR3 sequence (DNA): TGTGCCAGCAGCTTCCGCCTAGCGGGAAGCACAGATACGCAGTATTTT.

This clonotype was picked up many times. The rearrangement links TRBV24-1 to TRBJ2-1; TRBD2 aligns across 9 bases. This CDR3 contains 15 residues. Unmatched junction bases numbered 9, after V lost 6 bases and J lost 7 bases. Germline V CDR1 and CDR2: KGHDR, SFDVKD. The CDR3 region has the DNA TGTGCCACCAGTACCCCGAGACTAGCGGAGAATGAGCAGTTCTTC. Protein product: CATSTPRLAENEQFF.